The 23 T cell receptor beta chains reported below all come from one sample, sequenced in a study of T cell changes during pregnancy in multiple sclerosis (dated by TCRdb to about 2019). Library preparation was by the immunoSEQ multiplex PCR assay. This is the immuneACCESS table as TCRdb keeps it, with only in-frame sequences that have V and J called. A part of the clones is gone; compared with another copy, unresolved V genes explain less than half, and the rest is unexplained. The sample data list 25,000 to 40,000 clones, and about nine tenths of these were observed just once. In total, the top ten clones hold under 5% of the sample. This sample comprised CD8+ T cells from peripheral blood mononuclear cells, obtained in the second trimester of pregnancy. The receptors shown here come from a female donor in good health, enrolled as a control in a pregnancy study.

V usage is TRBV27 and J usage is TRBJ1-2; D gene uncertain. CDR1 MNHEY and CDR2 SMNVEV come from the germline V gene (reference sequence). The ends were cut back, 6 bases at V and 0 bases at J, with 20 bases in the middle. CDR3 length: 17 residues. The CDR3 here is CASSRGPSTDPNYGYTF. Here the CDR3 DNA reads TGTGCCAGCAGCCGCGGGCCCTCAACGGACCCTAACTATGGCTACACCTTC.

CDR3 sequence: CASSLGSGGDYEQYF. CDR3 nucleotides: TGTGCCAGCAGCTTGGGTAGCGGGGGAGACTACGAGCAGTACTTC. The chain couples TRBV5-4 to TRBJ2-7; 9 nucleotides line up with TRBD2. The CDR3 is 15 amino acids. With V trimmed by 0 bases and J by 3 bases, 4 bases remained unmatched. The germline V gene encodes CDR1 SGHNT and CDR2 YYREEE (reference sequence).

The chain uses TRBV27 and TRBJ1-1, with D possibly being TRBD1 (5 bases). This CDR3 spans 17 amino acids. Germline values: CDR1 MNHEY, CDR2 SMNVEV (reference sequence). V lost 5 bases to trimming and J lost 1 base, with 20 bases between them. The CDR3 here is CASSLLTTREGNTEAFF. CDR3 nucleotide sequence: TGTGCCAGCAGTCTTTTAACAACCAGGGAGGGGAACACTGAAGCTTTCTTT.

The chain has TRBV25-1 and TRBJ1-1; no definite D call. This CDR3 is built from 14 residues. CDR1 and CDR2 from the germline V gene are MGHDK and SYGVNS. Trimming took off 2 bases at V and 0 bases at J, with 7 bases between the two ends. The chain's CDR3 is CASSERGVNTEAFF. The CDR3 nucleotides are TGTGCCAGCAGTGAACGGGGTGTGAACACTGAAGCTTTCTTT.

This clone was recorded once. V and J are TRBV9 and TRBJ2-5; 11 positions match TRBD2. This CDR3 comprises 14 residues. With V trimmed by 5 bases and J by 4 bases, 4 bases remained unmatched. CDR1 is SGDLS and CDR2 is YYNGEE in the germline V gene. CDR3 region: CASSSGGARETQYF. Here the CDR3 DNA reads TGTGCCAGCAGTAGCGGGGGGGCGCGAGAGACCCAGTACTTC. The full variable domain, with the rest looked up from reference TRBV9 and TRBJ2-5, is DSGVTQTPKHLITATGQRVTLRCSPRSGDLSVYWYQQSLDQGLQFLIQYYNGEERAKGNILERFSAQQFPDLHSELNLSSLELGDSALYFCASSSGGARETQYFGPGTRLLVL.

The chain joins TRBV7-9 to TRBJ2-4; 12 nucleotides line up with TRBD2. Germline CDR1 SEHNR, CDR2 FQNEAQ (reference sequence). This CDR3 spans 19 amino acids. With 3 bases clipped from V and 1 base from J, the junction kept 10 bases outside the gene matches. DNA for the CDR3: TGTGCCAGCAGCTTGTGGAGGACTAGCGGGGATTGGGCCAAAAACATTCAGTACTTC. It translates to CASSLWRTSGDWAKNIQYF.

The chain joins TRBV5-8 to TRBJ1-1, with 8 bases matching TRBD1. J lost 2 bases, V lost 4 bases, and 13 bases had no gene match. CDR1 and CDR2 from the germline V gene are SGHTS and YDEGEE. The length of the CDR3 is 17 residues. The CDR3 region is CASSPLGRTGRNTEAFF. The DNA for the CDR3 is TGTGCCAGCAGCCCCTTGGGAAGGACAGGGCGAAACACTGAAGCTTTCTTT.

The J gene is TRBJ2-1, the V gene TRBV7-9; the match to TRBD2 covers 9 bases. CDR1 is SEHNR and CDR2 is FQNEAQ in the germline V gene (reference sequence). This CDR3 spans 15 amino acids. The trim removed 0 bases at V and 10 bases at J, leaving 7 bases unmatched. For the CDR3, the DNA is TGTGCCAGCAGCTTAGCCAGCGGGGGGTCTAAGGAGCAGTTCTTC. As protein: CASSLASGGSKEQFF. Complete variable domain (other parts from reference TRBV7-9 and TRBJ2-1): DTGVSQNPRHKITKRGQNVTFRCDPISEHNRLYWYRQTLGQGPEFLTYFQNEAQLEKSRLLSDRFSAERPKGSFSTLEIQRTEQGDSAMYLCASSLASGGSKEQFFGPGTRLTVL.

The CDR3 region has the DNA TGTGCCAGCAGGGAAACAGGCGTCTTAACCATTGAAGAAAAACTGTTTTTT. Translated: CASRETGVLTIEEKLFF. The chain recombines TRBV6-1 with TRBJ1-4; D is possibly TRBD1 (5 bases). The germline CDR1 and CDR2 sequences are MNHNS and SASEGT. The V end lost 6 bases, the J end lost 8 bases, and 25 bases lay between the germline ends. This CDR3 comprises 17 residues.

The chain joins TRBV15 to TRBJ1-5; D possibly corresponds to TRBD1 (6 bases). In germline, CDR1 is LNHNV, CDR2 YYDKDF (reference sequence). The CDR3 loop spans 15 amino acids. V lost 2 bases and J lost 5, with 13 bases in between. CDR3 loop: CATSRFTDSDQPQHF. CDR3 bases: TGTGCCACCAGCAGATTTACGGACAGCGATCAGCCCCAGCATTTT.

The gene calls are TRBV9 and TRBJ2-7; D might be TRBD2 (5 bases). The CDR3 sequence is 15 residues long. The V gene's germline CDR1 is SGDLS and CDR2 YYNGEE. V shed 4 bases and J shed 2 bases, with 16 bases lying between them. This CDR3 is CASSSSPGIPYEQYF. CDR3 bases: TGTGCCAGCAGCTCTTCCCCGGGAATACCCTACGAGCAGTACTTC.

This clone has just one count. This chain's CDR3 is CASSVGTGGFLDGYTF. The CDR3 DNA follows: TGTGCCAGCAGCGTTGGGACAGGGGGCTTCCTTGACGGCTACACCTTC. This sequence joins TRBV9 and TRBJ1-2, with TRBD1 matching 12 bases. The CDR3 loop spans 16 amino acids. Unmatched junction bases numbered 10, after V lost 2 bases and J lost 8 bases. Germline V CDR1 and CDR2: SGDLS, YYNGEE.

The chain is built from TRBV19 and TRBJ2-3; TRBD1 agrees at 9 bases. J lost 11 bases, V lost 3 bases, and 6 bases had no gene match. Germline V gene data show CDR1 as LNHDA and CDR2 as SQIVND (reference sequence). The CDR3 sequence is 13 residues long. This CDR3 reads CASSIGTGQGQYF. DNA for the CDR3: TGTGCCAGTAGTATTGGGACAGGGCAGGGGCAGTATTTT.

J is TRBJ1-1 and V is TRBV6-5, with D unresolved. CDR1 is MNHEY, CDR2 SVGAGI, per germline. The CDR3 extends over 13 amino acids. V gave up 4 bases and J gave up 0 bases, with 6 bases separating them. The CDR3 sequence: CASSSQMNTEAFF. The DNA of the CDR3 is TGTGCCAGCAGTTCCCAGATGAACACTGAAGCTTTCTTT.

The chain is built from TRBV6-1 and TRBJ2-7; D possibly corresponds to TRBD2 (6 bases). V was clipped by 3 bases and J by 4 bases, with 13 bases between them. Germline V gene sequence: CDR1 MNHNS, CDR2 SASEGT. CDR3 size: 14 residues. This chain's CDR3 is CASSEVSAGYEQYF. The CDR3 DNA follows: TGTGCCAGCAGTGAGGTCTCTGCGGGGTACGAGCAGTACTTC.

The chain joins TRBV27 to TRBJ2-7, with D maybe TRBD1 (6 bases). This CDR3 region has 14 residues. CDR1 is MNHEY, CDR2 SMNVEV, per germline (reference sequence). Trimming took 5 bases from V and 4 from J, leaving 15 bases between them. The CDR3 region has the DNA TGTGCCAGCAGTCCGAAACCGCAGGGGTACGAGCAGTACTTC. Translated: CASSPKPQGYEQYF.

This rearrangement joins TRBV28 to TRBJ2-3; 7 bases align to TRBD1. Trimming removed 7 bases from V and 3 bases from J; junction bases left unmatched: 7. The CDR3 totals 14 residues. Germline CDR1 is MDHEN and CDR2 is SYDVKM. The DNA of the CDR3 is TGTGCCAGCACGCTGGCAGGGGGAACAGATACGCAGTATTTT. It yields the protein CASTLAGGTDTQYF.

The chain links TRBV19 to TRBJ1-1, with D possibly being TRBD1 (6 bases). Trimming pared 3 bases from V and 4 bases from J, leaving 18 bases between. This CDR3 is built from 16 residues. Germline-derived CDR1 and CDR2 are LNHDA and SQIVND (reference sequence). Written as DNA, the CDR3 is TGTGCCAGTAGTATTGGATACGCGGGGGCGCCCACTGAAGCTTTCTTT. Amino acid sequence: CASSIGYAGAPTEAFF. Looking up the rest from reference TRBV19 and TRBJ1-1 gives the full variable domain: DGGITQSPKYLFRKEGQNVTLSCEQNLNHDAMYWYRQDPGQGLRLIYYSQIVNDFQKGDIAEGYSVSREKKESFPLTVTSAQKNPTAFYLCASSIGYAGAPTEAFFGQGTRLTVV.

The chain has TRBV15 and TRBJ2-2; 7 bases are a match to TRBD2. The CDR3 extends over 14 amino acids. V dropped 5 bases and J dropped 4; count of bases not matched to a gene: 4. CDR1 and CDR2 from the germline V gene are LNHNV and YYDKDF (reference sequence). CDR3 nucleotide sequence: TGTGCCACCAGCGGGAGGGTGGCCACCGGGGAGCTGTTTTTT. The encoded protein is CATSGRVATGELFF.

The V call is TRBV6-1, the J call TRBJ2-2; 7 bases align to TRBD1. The V gene's germline CDR1 is MNHNS and CDR2 SASEGT. V was pared by 0 bases and J by 7 bases, with 8 bases of the junction left unmatched. CDR3 length: 16 residues. The CDR3 coding sequence is TGTGCCAGCAGTGAAGCGCAGAGGGGGCTTGGCGGGGAGCTGTTTTTT. Its translation is CASSEAQRGLGGELFF.

The rearrangement joins TRBV27 to TRBJ2-1; D might be TRBD1 (5 bases). Trimming took off 2 bases at V and 12 bases at J, with 11 bases between the two ends. CDR1 is MNHEY, CDR2 SMNVEV, per germline (reference sequence). The CDR3 extends over 12 amino acids. CDR3 DNA: TGTGCCAGCAGTTTAGATGTAGGGGCGCAGTTCTTC. Its protein product is CASSLDVGAQFF.

The chain has TRBV4-3 and TRBJ1-1, with D possibly matching TRBD1 (6 bases). This CDR3 is built from 12 residues. Trimming took 5 bases from V and 8 from J, leaving 12 bases between them. Germline V gene lookup returns CDR1 LGHNA and CDR2 YSLEER. DNA for the CDR3: TGCGCCAGCAGCGAACAGGGTGAAGAAGCTTTCTTT. It codes for CASSEQGEEAFF.

The rearrangement joins TRBV9 to TRBJ1-2; TRBD1 matches at 7 bases. From germline, CDR1 is SGDLS and CDR2 YYNGEE. V was pared by 3 bases and J by 8 bases, with 7 bases of the junction left unmatched. The CDR3 length is 13 residues. CDR3 bases: TGTGCCAGCAGCGCGCGACAGGGTGGCGGCTACACCTTC. Translating it yields CASSARQGGGYTF.